Following are 27 T cell receptor beta chains from one sample sequenced in a study of cytotoxic CD8 clonotypes in ibrutinib-treated CLL. Sequencing was performed with immunoSEQ multiplex PCR; in TCRdb, only in-frame clones are kept and a portion is missing. The table has nearly 300,000 clones, roughly four fifths seen once. The specimen comprised PBMCs, sampled at disease progression, from a patient treated with ibrutinib. The receptor source for this set is a human donor with chronic lymphocytic leukemia.

There are a few counts of this clone. The rearrangement joins TRBV18 to TRBJ2-7; 8 bases match TRBD1. The CDR3 is 15 residues long. Germline V gene data show CDR1 as KGHSH and CDR2 as LQKENI. The V gene end was trimmed by 3 bases and the J gene end by 3 bases; junction bases not matched to a gene: 7. The CDR3 DNA is TGTGCCAGCTCACCCTTCGACAGGGGAGTCTACGAGCAGTACTTC. Protein sequence: CASSPFDRGVYEQYF.

The chain uses TRBV2 and TRBJ1-2; 8 bases agree with TRBD1. V trimming: 1 base; J trimming: 7 bases; junction bases outside the gene matches: 14. This CDR3 has 17 residues. Germline assignment: CDR1 SNHLY and CDR2 FYNNEI. CDR3 protein: CASSEVGTGNEDGGYTF. As DNA, the CDR3 is TGTGCCAGCAGTGAAGTCGGGACAGGAAACGAGGATGGTGGCTACACCTTC. The full variable domain, in which reference TRBV2 and TRBJ1-2 provide the parts outside the CDR3, is EPEVTQTPSHQVTQMGQEVILRCVPISNHLYFYWYRQILGQKVEFLVSFYNNEISEKSEIFDDQFSVERPDGSNFTLKIRSTKLEDSAMYFCASSEVGTGNEDGGYTFGSGTRLTVV.

The chain has TRBV15 and TRBJ2-7; D could derive from TRBD1 or TRBD2 (5 bases each). The germline gives CDR1 LNHNV, CDR2 YYDKDF (reference sequence). Trimming removed 5 bases at V and 4 bases at J, with 6 bases between. The CDR3 loop spans 11 amino acids. The CDR3 bases are TGTGCCACCAGCGGGGGATACGAGCAGTACTTC. Translation: CATSGGYEQYF.

The CDR3 region is CASSPVAKNIQYF. The CDR3 DNA is TGTGCCAGCAGCCCTGTAGCCAAAAACATTCAGTACTTC. V and J are TRBV7-2 and TRBJ2-4; D unclear. The CDR3 runs to 13 residues. V gave up 5 bases and J gave up 0 bases, with 5 bases separating them. The germline V gene has CDR1 SGHTA and CDR2 FQGNSA.

J is TRBJ2-7 and V is TRBV7-9; D is undetermined. The germline CDR1 and CDR2 sequences are SEHNR and FQNEAQ (reference sequence). Trimming pared 5 bases from V and 3 bases from J, leaving 11 bases between. This CDR3 is 13 amino acids long. The CDR3 DNA reads TGTGCCAGCAGCCAAAGTAAAGACTACGAGCAGTACTTC. Its translation is CASSQSKDYEQYF.

The rearrangement joins TRBV29-1 to TRBJ2-4; 7 bases map to TRBD1. CDR1 and CDR2 from the germline V gene are SQVTM and ANQGSEA. This CDR3 is built from 14 residues. V lost 4 bases to trimming and J lost 3 bases; unmatched junction nucleotides: 6. The DNA of the CDR3 is TGCAGCGTTGTCGACAGGGCCCTCAAAAACATTCAGTACTTC. The encoded protein is CSVVDRALKNIQYF.

The CDR3 reads CASSRRTGVNTEAFF. For the CDR3, the DNA is TGTGCCAGCAGTCGTAGGACAGGGGTGAACACTGAAGCTTTCTTT. This chain connects TRBV27 to TRBJ1-1; 9 bases match TRBD1. The CDR3 runs to 15 residues. Germline V gives CDR1 MNHEY, CDR2 SMNVEV (reference sequence). The ends lost 5 bases at V and 0 bases at J; junction bases unmatched: 4.

The CDR3 DNA reads TGTGCCAGATCAGGTGAACAAAGTCGGGCCAACGTCCTGACTTTC. Translating it yields CARSGEQSRANVLTF. This chain connects TRBV5-3 to TRBJ2-6, with unresolved D. TRBV5-3 is known as an ORF, though its function is uncertain. The CDR3 sequence is 15 residues long. Trimming pared 7 bases from V and 5 bases from J, leaving 16 bases between.

J is TRBJ2-7 and V is TRBV27; TRBD1 matches at 9 bases. The germline V gene has CDR1 MNHEY and CDR2 SMNVEV (reference sequence). The CDR3 spans 16 residues. V shed 5 bases and J 6 bases; nucleotides not matched to a gene: 14. The DNA for the CDR3 is TGTGCCAGCAGTGCTCAGCAAAGGACAGGGGTGGGCGAGCAGTACTTC. Amino acids: CASSAQQRTGVGEQYF.

The rearrangement uses TRBV7-2 and TRBJ1-6; TRBD1 matches at 12 bases. The germline V gene encodes CDR1 SGHTA and CDR2 FQGNSA. Trimming removed 0 bases from V and 10 bases from J; junction bases left unmatched: 13. This CDR3 is 19 amino acids long. Written as DNA, the CDR3 is TGTGCCAGCAGCTTAGCCCCCAGAGGGACAGGGGGCGGTGGCTCACCCCTCCACTTT. Residues: CASSLAPRGTGGGGSPLHF.

The rearrangement links TRBV7-9 to TRBJ2-1, with TRBD1 matching over 7 bases. Germline V lookup: CDR1 SEHNR, CDR2 FQNEAQ (reference sequence). J gave up 3 bases and V 6 bases, and 8 bases lay outside the gene matches. CDR3 length equals 15 residues. The CDR3 protein is CASRRRQGSYNEQFF. The CDR3 nucleotides are TGTGCCAGCAGGAGGAGACAGGGTAGCTACAATGAGCAGTTCTTC. The full variable domain, rest sourced from reference TRBV7-9 and TRBJ2-1, is DTGVSQNPRHKITKRGQNVTFRCDPISEHNRLYWYRQTLGQGPEFLTYFQNEAQLEKSRLLSDRFSAERPKGSFSTLEIQRTEQGDSAMYLCASRRRQGSYNEQFFGPGTRLTVL.

The V call is TRBV27, the J call TRBJ2-7; TRBD1 agrees at 8 bases. This CDR3 spans 13 amino acids. The junction had 7 bases not matched to a gene; V was cut back by 10 bases and J by 2 bases. Germline V gene lookup returns CDR1 MNHEY and CDR2 SMNVEV (reference sequence). The CDR3 is CATRGQVPYEQYF. CDR3 bases: TGTGCCACACGGGGACAGGTGCCCTACGAGCAGTACTTC.

The chain recombines TRBV28 with TRBJ1-5; D gene ambiguous. The CDR3 sequence is 16 residues long. The ends were cut back, 3 bases at V and 0 bases at J, with 12 bases in the middle. Germline V gene lookup returns CDR1 MDHEN and CDR2 SYDVKM. The CDR3 coding sequence is TGTGCCAGCAGTTTCAGCGGGTTCTCTAGCAATCAGCCCCAGCATTTT. It yields the protein CASSFSGFSSNQPQHF.

The genes are TRBV6-5 and TRBJ1-6; D gene unclear. Germline CDR1 reads MNHEY; CDR2 reads SVGAGI. The CDR3 sequence is 15 residues long. Trimming left V 2 bases short and J 7 bases short, with 12 bases between. The CDR3 protein is CASSYGPLTNSPLHF. Written as DNA, the CDR3 is TGTGCCAGCAGTTACGGGCCGTTGACAAATTCACCCCTCCACTTT.

This clone was seen a handful of times. J is TRBJ2-2 and V is TRBV27, with D possibly being TRBD2 (5 bases). From germline, CDR1 is MNHEY and CDR2 SMNVEV (reference sequence). The CDR3 runs to 15 residues. V gave up 1 base and J gave up 4 bases, with 10 bases separating them. CDR3 loop: CASSLWRIGTGELFF. DNA for the CDR3: TGTGCCAGCAGTTTATGGAGGATCGGCACCGGGGAGCTGTTTTTT.

The chain links TRBV9 to TRBJ2-7; 12 positions match TRBD1. V shed 2 bases, J shed 5 bases, and the junction held 8 bases outside the gene matches. The CDR3 is 16 residues long. Germline V gene lookup returns CDR1 SGDLS and CDR2 YYNGEE. CDR3: CASSVGGQGALHEQYF. CDR3 nucleotide sequence: TGTGCCAGCAGCGTTGGGGGACAGGGGGCTCTTCACGAGCAGTACTTC.

This chain joins TRBV7-9 and TRBJ2-7; 11 bases agree with TRBD2. Trimming at V came to 1 base and at J to 4 bases, leaving 9 bases not matched to a gene. The CDR3 runs 17 residues. The germline gives CDR1 SEHNR, CDR2 FQNEAQ (reference sequence). The CDR3 bases are TGTGCCAGCAGCTTAGTGGGTAGCGGGAGGGCCGGGTACGAGCAGTACTTC. Protein: CASSLVGSGRAGYEQYF.

The V call is TRBV9, the J call TRBJ2-3, with TRBD2 matching 8 bases. This CDR3 is built from 16 residues. Looked up from germline, CDR1 is SGDLS and CDR2 is YYNGEE. Losses at the gene ends were 3 bases for V and 1 base for J; bases not matched to a gene: 7. The CDR3 DNA reads TGTGCCAGCAGCGCTCGGGGGGGAGAGGGCACAGATACGCAGTATTTT. Translation gives CASSARGGEGTDTQYF.

This chain links TRBV12-5 with TRBJ2-3; no clear D. V was shortened by 5 bases and J by 6 bases, with 9 bases between the two germline ends. This CDR3 spans 12 amino acids. Germline V CDR1 and CDR2: LGHNT, FRNRAP. The CDR3 region has the DNA TGTGCTAGTGGTATTGCCGGGGATACGCAGTATTTT. It yields the protein CASGIAGDTQYF. Filled out from reference TRBV12-5 and TRBJ2-3, the complete variable domain reads DARVTQTPRHKVTEMGQEVTMRCQPILGHNTVFWYRQTMMQGLELLAYFRNRAPLDDSGMPKDRFSAEMPDATLATLKIQPSEPRDSAVYFCASGIAGDTQYFGPGTRLTVL.

The rearrangement uses TRBV2 and TRBJ2-1; D possibly corresponds to TRBD1 (6 bases). The CDR3 extends over 14 amino acids. Trimming pared 6 bases from V and 4 bases from J, leaving 13 bases between. Germline CDR1 is SNHLY and CDR2 is FYNNEI. The CDR3 loop reads CASRVQGRYNEQFF. CDR3 sequence (DNA): TGTGCCAGCAGGGTACAGGGTCGGTACAATGAGCAGTTCTTC.

The genes are TRBV30 and TRBJ1-2; 10 nucleotides align to TRBD1. The trim removed 5 bases at V and 6 bases at J, leaving 6 bases unmatched. The germline gives CDR1 GTSNPN, CDR2 SVGIG (reference sequence). The CDR3 totals 13 residues. The CDR3 spells CAWPQTGGHGYTF. The DNA for the CDR3 is TGTGCCTGGCCCCAGACAGGGGGCCATGGCTACACCTTC. Together with reference TRBV30 and TRBJ1-2, the CDR3 gives the full variable domain: SQTIHQWPATLVQPVGSPLSLECTVEGTSNPNLYWYRQAAGRGLQLLFYSVGIGQISSEVPQNLSASRPQDRQFILSSKKLLLSDSGFYLCAWPQTGGHGYTFGSGTRLTVV.

The V call is TRBV5-1, the J call TRBJ2-7, with 8 bases that match TRBD1. The junction had 9 bases not matched to a gene; V was cut back by 4 bases and J by 3 bases. Germline loops: CDR1 SGHRS, CDR2 YFSETQ. This CDR3 region has 15 residues. The CDR3 spells CASSQFQGALYEQYF. CDR3 nucleotide sequence: TGCGCCAGCAGCCAATTCCAGGGGGCCCTCTACGAGCAGTACTTC.

In this sample, this clone turned up once. The rearrangement joins TRBV10-2 to TRBJ1-2; no clear D. The CDR3 sequence is 14 residues long. Trimming stripped 2 bases from V and 11 bases from J, with 18 bases between. Germline values: CDR1 WSHSY, CDR2 SAAADI. CDR3 sequence: CASSEGHRVTYYTF. For the CDR3, the DNA is TGCGCCAGCAGTGAGGGGCACCGCGTTACTTATTACACCTTC.

A few counts support this clone. The V and J genes are TRBV11-2 and TRBJ2-7, with 8 bases identical to TRBD1. After removal of 1 base from V and 3 bases from J, the junction contained 5 bases not matched to a gene. Per germline, CDR1 SGHAT and CDR2 FQNNGV. This CDR3 region has 15 residues. As DNA, the CDR3 is TGTGCCAGCAGCTTAGCTCATGGACAGGGCTACGAGCAGTACTTC. Amino acid sequence: CASSLAHGQGYEQYF.

The gene calls are TRBV9 and TRBJ1-3; unclear D gene. This CDR3 is built from 14 residues. The germline V gene encodes CDR1 SGDLS and CDR2 YYNGEE. V lost 0 bases to trimming and J lost 2 bases, with 6 bases between them. CDR3 coding DNA: TGTGCCAGCAGCGTAGAGACGACTGGAAACACCATATATTTT. Amino acids: CASSVETTGNTIYF.

This clone was picked up one time. The chain links TRBV28 to TRBJ2-7; 7 bases fit TRBD1. The length of the CDR3 is 13 residues. With 5 bases clipped from V and 2 bases from J, the junction kept 3 bases outside the gene matches. CDR1 and CDR2 from the germline V gene are MDHEN and SYDVKM. The CDR3 loop is CASSRTGTYEQYF. CDR3 coding DNA: TGTGCCAGCAGTAGGACAGGAACCTACGAGCAGTACTTC.

This clone turned up a few times. One end of the junction does not line up with germline, which may come from a read error. The V call is TRBV9, the J call TRBJ2-7, with D possibly matching TRBD1 (5 bases). Germline V gives CDR1 SGDLS, CDR2 YYNGEE. This CDR3 contains 11 residues. CDR3 protein: CASSVRAGCNF. As DNA, the CDR3 is TGTGCCAGCAGCGTACGGGCAGGGTGCAACTTC. The full variable domain, in which reference TRBV9 and TRBJ2-7 provide the parts outside the CDR3, is DSGVTQTPKHLITATGQRVTLRCSPRSGDLSVYWYQQSLDQGLQFLIQYYNGEERAKGNILERFSAQQFPDLHSELNLSSLELGDSALYFCASSVRAGCNFGPGTRLTVT.